The 6 T cell receptor beta chains in this list originate from one sample, sequenced in a study of T cell responses to AZD1222 COVID-19 vaccine. Assay: immunoSEQ multiplex PCR; the TCRdb copy retains only in-frame clones and omits some. Among around 69,000 clones listed, less than 90% were seen once. The specimen comprised peripheral blood, sampled on day 0 of AZD1222 vaccination. The origin of the receptors is an adult in good health.

CDR3 in amino acids: CASSQDRYGYTF. The CDR3 nucleotides are TGTGCCAGCAGTCAGGATCGTTATGGCTACACCTTC. V and J are TRBV9 and TRBJ1-2; D remains unclear. The CDR3 is made up of 12 amino acids. Germline-derived CDR1 and CDR2 are SGDLS and YYNGEE. V was trimmed by 5 bases and J by 5 bases, leaving 10 bases between them.

V usage is TRBV24-1 and J usage is TRBJ2-2; perhaps TRBD1 as D (5 bases). Trimming took off 2 bases at V and 3 bases at J, with 9 bases between the two ends. CDR3 size: 15 residues. Looked up from germline, CDR1 is KGHDR and CDR2 is SFDVKD. The CDR3 coding sequence is TGTGCCACCAGTGATTCTGGCAGGGACACCGGGGAGCTGTTTTTT. Protein product: CATSDSGRDTGELFF.

This chain connects TRBV4-1 to TRBJ2-7; TRBD1 is a possible D gene (6 bases). Trimming pared 4 bases from V and 5 bases from J, leaving 15 bases between. The length of the CDR3 is 14 residues. Per germline, CDR1 MGHRA and CDR2 YSYEKL. The CDR3 DNA reads TGCGCCAGCAGCCCCTTGGGACACGGGGACGAGCAGTACTTC. It yields the protein CASSPLGHGDEQYF.

The chain links TRBV24-1 to TRBJ1-5; 7 nucleotides match TRBD1. Germline CDR1 is KGHDR and CDR2 is SFDVKD. The CDR3 extends over 14 amino acids. The junction had 6 bases not matched to a gene; V was cut back by 3 bases and J by 8 bases. CDR3 protein: CATSDPGRGEPQHF. For the CDR3, the DNA is TGTGCCACCAGTGATCCAGGCAGGGGGGAGCCCCAGCATTTT.

The chain has TRBV28 and TRBJ2-6; D gene uncertain. Germline values: CDR1 MDHEN, CDR2 SYDVKM. The CDR3 is made up of 16 amino acids. V gave up 3 bases and J gave up 0 bases, with 9 bases separating them. The chain's CDR3 is CASSFSMSSGANVLTF. In DNA form, the CDR3 reads TGTGCCAGCAGTTTCTCCATGAGCTCTGGGGCCAACGTCCTGACTTTC.

This rearrangement joins TRBV7-2 to TRBJ2-7; 10 bases match TRBD1. Germline V gene data show CDR1 as SGHTA and CDR2 as FQGNSA. Trimming at V came to 3 bases and at J to 5 bases, leaving 7 bases not matched to a gene. This CDR3 has 15 residues. The CDR3 is CASSFSRTGGHEQYF. CDR3 DNA sequence: TGTGCCAGCAGCTTCTCCCGGACAGGGGGGCACGAGCAGTACTTC.